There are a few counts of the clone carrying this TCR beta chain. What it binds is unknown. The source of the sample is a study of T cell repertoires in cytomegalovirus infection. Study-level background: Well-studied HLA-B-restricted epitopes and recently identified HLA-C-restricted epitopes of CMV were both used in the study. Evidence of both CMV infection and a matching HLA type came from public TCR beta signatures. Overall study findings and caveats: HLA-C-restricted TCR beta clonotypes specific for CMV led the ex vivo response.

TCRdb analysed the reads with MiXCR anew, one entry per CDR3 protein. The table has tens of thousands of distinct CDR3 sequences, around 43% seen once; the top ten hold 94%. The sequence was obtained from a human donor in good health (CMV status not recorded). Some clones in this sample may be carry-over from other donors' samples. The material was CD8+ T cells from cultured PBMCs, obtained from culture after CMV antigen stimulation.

The CDR3 bases are TGTGCCAGCTCTCCAGGCGGCGACTACGAGCAGTACTTC. It encodes CASSPGGDYEQYF. V usage is TRBV12-3 or TRBV12-4 and J usage is TRBJ2-7; D is uncertain. V lost 8 bases to trimming and J lost 3 bases, with 14 bases between them. The CDR3 totals 13 residues.